The subject of this entry is one T cell receptor beta chain. Beta-chain TCR CDR3 regions were amplified from RNA transcripts. First-round RT-PCR used HTBI primers; second-round multiplex PCR followed. TCRdb reprocessed the multiplex PCR reads via MiXCR and lists one record per CDR3 protein. The table shows 650,000 to 900,000 distinct CDR3 sequences, with roughly two fifths occurring only once. This record belongs to a study of Graves' ophthalmopathy and Graves' hyperthyroidism. Patients were left out if they had other autoimmune diseases, uncontrolled infections, pregnancy or lactation. Sequencing was carried out using peripheral blood. This TCR was recovered from an adult man with Graves' ophthalmopathy.

CDR3 region: CSAIFQAANTGELFF. In DNA form, the CDR3 reads TGCAGTGCTATTTTTCAAGCAGCTAACACCGGGGAGCTGTTTTTT. This chain connects TRBV29-1 to TRBJ2-2; no firm D call. The CDR3 is 15 residues long. In germline, CDR1 is SQVTM, CDR2 ANQGSEA.